These 25 T cell receptor beta chains were sequenced from one sample in a study of shared clonotypes between healthy human individuals (dated by TCRdb to about 2020). The receptor library was made with the immunoSEQ multiplex PCR assay. TCRdb limited this immuneACCESS table to in-frame rearrangements with V and J called. A share of clones is missing; checked studies link under half to unresolved V genes, and the rest is unexplained. The sample table shows millions of clones, and just over 90% are seen once. Roughly 0.15% of the sample belongs to the ten largest clones. Sequencing was performed on naive CD4+ T cells sorted from blood. This sample's cell subset or site label indicates: CD45RA+ positively selected. All receptors derive from a man between 18 and 35 years old in good health.

The chain uses TRBV7-9 and TRBJ2-1; 16 bases fit TRBD2. The CDR3 has 18 residues. The V segment lost 4 bases and the J segment 1 base; nucleotides outside the gene matches: 4. The germline gives CDR1 SEHNR, CDR2 FQNEAQ (reference sequence). The CDR3 DNA is TGTGCCAGCAGCTGGGGACTAGCGGGAGGGAAATCCTACAATGAGCAGTTCTTC. Translated, it gives CASSWGLAGGKSYNEQFF.

This chain connects TRBV29-1 to TRBJ2-5; 9 bases match TRBD2. Per the germline V gene, CDR1 is SQVTM and CDR2 is ANQGSEA. The V and J ends lost 4 bases and 6 bases, in that order; junction bases with no gene match: 15. The CDR3 runs to 16 residues. The CDR3 DNA follows: TGCAGCGTTGGGTCTAGCGGGGAAGGCGGGTTAAAGACCCAGTACTTC. Protein product: CSVGSSGEGGLKTQYF.

The sample holds one count of this clone. The rearrangement links TRBV28 to TRBJ1-2; 10 bases match TRBD1. The V gene's germline CDR1 is MDHEN and CDR2 SYDVKM. Losses at the gene ends were 7 bases for V and 4 bases for J; bases not matched to a gene: 9. The CDR3 totals 15 residues. Written as DNA, the CDR3 is TGTGCCAGCACGGGAGACAGGGGGCAGGTCTATGGCTACACCTTC. Its protein product is CASTGDRGQVYGYTF.

This chain links TRBV4-3 with TRBJ2-7; perhaps D is TRBD1 or TRBD2 (5 bases each). V was shortened by 3 bases and J by 1 base, with 16 bases between the two germline ends. Germline V CDR1 and CDR2: LGHNA, YSLEER. The CDR3 has 16 residues. CDR3 nucleotide sequence: TGCGCCAGCAGCCAGGGGCTAGCCGCGGTATCCTACGAGCAGTACTTC. Translation: CASSQGLAAVSYEQYF.

V is TRBV6-6 and J is TRBJ2-6; no clear D. The V and J ends lost 7 bases and 4 bases respectively, with 14 bases between them. The CDR3 sequence is 15 residues long. The germline V gene has CDR1 MNHNY and CDR2 SVGAGI (reference sequence). The CDR3 region is CASTQSMRGANVLTF. CDR3 coding DNA: TGTGCCAGCACCCAATCTATGAGGGGGGCCAACGTCCTGACTTTC.

The chain combines TRBV7-9 with TRBJ1-5; weak D call: TRBD1 (6 bases). This CDR3 comprises 15 residues. V was cut by 1 base and J by 6 bases, with 13 bases left in between. Germline CDR1 is SEHNR and CDR2 is FQNEAQ (reference sequence). CDR3 sequence: CASSLGAQGTQPQHF. CDR3 DNA: TGTGCCAGCAGCTTAGGGGCACAGGGAACTCAGCCCCAGCATTTT.

This rearrangement joins TRBV2 to TRBJ2-1, with D unresolved. From germline, CDR1 is SNHLY and CDR2 FYNNEI. This CDR3 comprises 15 residues. Trimming removed 6 bases at V and 6 bases at J, with 18 bases between. The CDR3 here is CASRKSTLTSNEQFF. The CDR3 DNA follows: TGTGCCAGCAGGAAGTCGACCCTAACTTCCAATGAGCAGTTCTTC.

This chain joins TRBV5-1 and TRBJ1-1; weak D call: TRBD1 (6 bases). The germline V gene has CDR1 SGHRS and CDR2 YFSETQ. CDR3 length equals 16 residues. Trimming took off 4 bases at V and 4 bases at J, with 20 bases between the two ends. The CDR3 loop is CASSNRPGGEGTEAFF. DNA for the CDR3: TGCGCCAGCAGCAACCGGCCTGGGGGCGAAGGCACTGAAGCTTTCTTT.

This chain uses TRBV19 with TRBJ2-7, with no clear D. The ends were cut back, 3 bases at V and 6 bases at J, with 15 bases in the middle. The CDR3 extends over 14 amino acids. Germline values: CDR1 LNHDA, CDR2 SQIVND (reference sequence). CDR3 amino acids: CASSIGFGPGEQYF. The CDR3, as DNA: TGTGCCAGTAGTATCGGATTCGGCCCTGGCGAGCAGTACTTC.

CDR3 region: CASSPRLAPYQETQYF. CDR3 bases: TGTGCCAGCAGCCCCCGACTAGCGCCGTACCAAGAGACCCAGTACTTC. The gene calls are TRBV9 and TRBJ2-5, with 8 bases fitting TRBD2. The V gene's germline CDR1 is SGDLS and CDR2 YYNGEE. V lost 4 bases and J lost 0; bases outside the gene matches: 8. There are 16 residues in the CDR3.

V gene TRBV6-5 combines with J gene TRBJ2-7; D possibly uses TRBD1 or TRBD2 (5 bases each). This CDR3 is 12 amino acids long. The germline V gene encodes CDR1 MNHEY and CDR2 SVGAGI. V was pared by 6 bases and J by 7 bases, with 13 bases between. The CDR3 DNA is TGTGCCAGCAGAGCCGGGACCGATGAGCAGTACTTC. Translated: CASRAGTDEQYF.

CDR3 amino acids: CAWREAGVDEQFF. CDR3 in DNA: TGTGCCTGGAGGGAAGCGGGAGTTGATGAGCAGTTCTTC. The J gene is TRBJ2-1, the V gene TRBV30, with 8 bases that match TRBD2. The CDR3 spans 13 residues. V shed 3 bases, J shed 8 bases, and the junction held 6 bases outside the gene matches. Looked up from germline, CDR1 is GTSNPN and CDR2 is SVGIG (reference sequence).

The gene calls are TRBV11-2 and TRBJ1-1; 9 bases map to TRBD1. CDR1 is SGHAT, CDR2 FQNNGV, per germline. With 1 base clipped from V and 5 bases from J, the junction kept 14 bases outside the gene matches. The CDR3 has 18 amino acids. The CDR3 region has the DNA TGTGCCAGCAGCTTAGTTCCGCCAGAACAGGGGGCGCATACTGAAGCTTTCTTT. Protein: CASSLVPPEQGAHTEAFF.

J is TRBJ1-2 and V is TRBV19, with D perhaps matching TRBD1 (5 bases). With 9 bases removed from V and 4 bases from J, the gap between germline ends came to 21 bases. There are 15 residues in the CDR3. Germline V CDR1 and CDR2: LNHDA, SQIVND (reference sequence). The CDR3, as DNA: TGTGCCAGGATTCCCTGGAGGGGCGCGGGCTATGGCTACACCTTC. It specifies CARIPWRGAGYGYTF.

This clone is a singleton in its sample. The chain recombines TRBV27 with TRBJ2-5, with 7 bases identical to TRBD1. The V and J ends lost 4 bases and 0 bases, in that order; junction bases with no gene match: 2. Germline V gene data show CDR1 as MNHEY and CDR2 as SMNVEV (reference sequence). The CDR3 is made up of 14 amino acids. The CDR3 sequence: CASSYRGHQETQYF. The CDR3 nucleotides read TGTGCCAGCAGTTACAGGGGTCACCAAGAGACCCAGTACTTC.

The DNA for the CDR3 is TGTGCCAGCAGTTCGCCCGAATTGAACACTGAAGCTTTCTTT. This translates into CASSSPELNTEAFF. V is TRBV28 and J is TRBJ1-1; D remains ambiguous. V was shortened by 4 bases and J by 0 bases, with 9 bases between the two germline ends. Germline V gene lookup returns CDR1 MDHEN and CDR2 SYDVKM. The CDR3 spans 14 residues.

The chain joins TRBV6-1 to TRBJ2-7; unclear D gene. CDR1 and CDR2 from the germline V gene are MNHNS and SASEGT. V was cut by 5 bases and J by 5 bases, with 7 bases left in between. The CDR3 runs to 11 residues. The CDR3 loop reads CASSYVDEQYF. Here the CDR3 DNA reads TGTGCCAGCAGTTACGTGGACGAGCAGTACTTC.

The V call is TRBV7-9, the J call TRBJ1-2; D may be TRBD1 (5 bases). Germline assignment: CDR1 SEHNR and CDR2 FQNEAQ (reference sequence). Trimming cost V 3 bases and J 8 bases, with 13 bases left between them. CDR3 length: 13 amino acids. The CDR3 bases are TGTGCCAGCAGCTTCGACGACAGTTTCGGCTACACCTTC. It encodes CASSFDDSFGYTF.

This chain links TRBV2 with TRBJ2-1; the D gene could be TRBD1 or TRBD2 (6 bases each). Trimming shortened V by 6 bases and J by 12 bases, and 15 bases separated the two germline ends. The CDR3 spans 12 residues. Per germline, CDR1 SNHLY and CDR2 FYNNEI. The CDR3 bases are TGTGCCAGCAGAGACATGGGGGGCGTGCAGTTCTTC. Translating gives CASRDMGGVQFF.

In nucleotides, the CDR3 is TGTGCCAGCATGCGGCAGGTATACCAAGAGACCCAGTACTTC. Encoded protein: CASMRQVYQETQYF. The gene calls are TRBV6-1 and TRBJ2-5; D call uncertain. Germline V gene lookup returns CDR1 MNHNS and CDR2 SASEGT. The germline V and J ends were trimmed by 7 bases and 0 bases, with 12 bases remaining between them. CDR3 size: 14 residues.

This clone has a single count. The chain employs TRBV7-6 and TRBJ2-1, with 11 bases identical to TRBD2. Per the germline V gene, CDR1 is SGHVS and CDR2 is FNYEAQ. V shed 4 bases, J shed 4 bases, and the junction held 12 bases outside the gene matches. This CDR3 comprises 18 residues. The CDR3 reads CASSSRGPLAGGYNEQFF. Here the CDR3 DNA reads TGTGCCAGCAGCTCGCGAGGGCCCCTAGCGGGAGGATACAATGAGCAGTTCTTC.

This clone was detected only a few times. V and J are TRBV30 and TRBJ1-1, with D possibly being TRBD1 (5 bases). The length of the CDR3 is 15 residues. V was cut by 0 bases and J by 4 bases, with 15 bases left in between. From germline, CDR1 is GTSNPN and CDR2 SVGIG (reference sequence). CDR3 loop: CAWSVRRGTGTEAFF. In DNA, the CDR3 is TGTGCCTGGAGTGTACGAAGGGGTACCGGCACTGAAGCTTTCTTT.

The chain couples TRBV6-5 to TRBJ2-5, with 11 bases identical to TRBD2. This CDR3 has 14 amino acids. Germline V gene sequence: CDR1 MNHEY, CDR2 SVGAGI. The junction had 5 bases not matched to a gene; V was cut back by 6 bases and J by 5 bases. This CDR3 is CASRTLAGGETQYF. The CDR3 coding sequence is TGTGCCAGCAGAACTTTAGCGGGAGGGGAGACCCAGTACTTC.

The chain links TRBV5-1 to TRBJ2-1, with 11 bases lining up with TRBD2. This CDR3 is built from 15 residues. Germline trimming cut 7 bases from V and 4 bases from J; bases unmatched to any gene: 7. CDR1 is SGHRS, CDR2 YFSETQ, per germline. The CDR3 sequence is CASGYSGGAYNEQFF. Written as DNA, the CDR3 is TGCGCCAGCGGATATAGCGGGGGGGCTTACAATGAGCAGTTCTTC.

The rearrangement uses TRBV6-1 and TRBJ1-3; no clear D. V lost 6 bases and J 1 base, leaving 4 bases between the germline ends. The CDR3 consists of 12 residues. The germline V gene has CDR1 MNHNS and CDR2 SASEGT. This chain's CDR3 is CASRESGNTIYF. The DNA of the CDR3 is TGTGCCAGCAGGGAGTCTGGAAACACCATATATTTT.